This is a list of T cell receptor beta chains from one sample in a study of molecular identifiers for immune sequencing clone quantification. TCRdb called the PCR reads again in MiXCR, with one record for every CDR3 protein. The table has 490,000 or so distinct CDR3 sequences, about a quarter seen once. The source material was naive CD8+ T cells from blood, with Jurkat cell RNA spiked in. These receptors were taken from a human donor in good health. Some libraries in this study had Jurkat cell RNA spiked in. Each CDR3 is given with its conserved first and last residue. Each record gives: V gene, D gene, CDR3 length, CDR3 protein. D genes are given only for firm matches.

TRBV14,NA,14,CASSQERGFYGYTF
TRBV9,NA,16,CASSVVGLPDADTQYF
TRBV30,NA,14,CALLDRDKLYEQYF
TRBV20-1,NA,15,CSARDPANRGDEQFF
TRBV20-1,TRBD2,15,CSADSGTSGGAWQFF
TRBV20-1,TRBD1,16,CTSSRMLQGMNTEAFF
TRBV6-2/TRBV6-3,NA,17,CASSYELGGDPADTQYF
TRBV2,NA,15,CASRRGAVDSYEQYF
TRBV5-1,NA,15,CASSLTGGGPDAQYF
TRBV5-8,NA,11,CASSVGQPQHF
TRBV4-3,NA,14,CASSQLASYNEQFF
TRBV12-5,NA,16,CASGFPTSLRAGELFF
TRBV19,NA,13,CASSLGRPETQYF
TRBV29-1,TRBD1,13,CSVDEGAGYGYTF
TRBV19,NA,12,CASSNASFEQYF
TRBV6-2/TRBV6-3,NA,14,CASEAEGQVDTQYF
TRBV4-3,TRBD1,15,CASSRGTGVDEKLFF
TRBV7-9,TRBD1,15,CASSHTGEPTDTQYF
TRBV2,TRBD1,13,CATTGVGANVLTF
TRBV20-1,TRBD1,16,CSARATPTGIFTEAFF
TRBV25-1,NA,13,CASSEWGIHEQYF
TRBV6-2/TRBV6-3,NA,16,CASLRDGQTNTGELFF
TRBV6-5,NA,14,CASSYSNIPYEQYF
TRBV20-1,NA,14,CSATVLGYGEKLFF
TRBV7-4,NA,14,CASRTDRSSYEQYF
TRBV7-2,NA,15,CASSLWVPPPGELFF
TRBV10-3,TRBD2,17,CAISESGLAGRSDTQYF
TRBV12-3/TRBV12-4,NA,16,CASRSDAGWGTDTQYF
TRBV30,TRBD2,16,CAWSTGLAGGTDTQYF
TRBV5-5,TRBD1,13,CASSWTGDTEAFF
TRBV20-1,TRBD2,15,CSALGTSGATYEQYF
TRBV20-1,NA,14,CSARALTANYGYTF
TRBV7-9,TRBD1,15,CASSFGQGGRLEAFF
TRBV7-9,NA,15,CASSLITGVTGELFF
TRBV19,NA,11,CASSIADTQYF
TRBV11-2,NA,13,CASSLGQYNAQFF
TRBV13,TRBD2,17,CASSSSVSGASWNTQYF
TRBV23-1,NA,16,CASSLPPGGSHEKLFF
TRBV6-5,TRBD2,16,CASRAETSGGTDTQYF
TRBV11-2,NA,13,CASSLAPLQPQHF
TRBV29-1,NA,13,CSTRRLTQETQYF
TRBV7-6,NA,14,CASSLGVERPEQYF
TRBV23-1,NA,14,CASSQCPGDSPLHF
TRBV30,TRBD2,16,CAWSVLVGLEAEEQFF
TRBV28,NA,16,CASSYEGAGTYNEQFF
TRBV7-8,TRBD1,17,CASSLAFFRDRPYEQYF